This T cell receptor (beta chain) was retrieved from a study of molecular identifiers for immune sequencing clone quantification. In the case of this clonotype: A much larger clone sits a single nucleotide away, making a read error possible.

MiXCR, run by TCRdb on the PCR reads, gives a single entry per CDR3 protein. This table holds 550,000 to 750,000 distinct CDR3 sequences, 20% found once. CDR3 length equals 11 residues. In germline, CDR1 is MNHEY, CDR2 SMNVEV (reference sequence). The chain couples TRBV27 to TRBJ2-1; a weak D match, TRBD2 (5 bases). The TCR was taken from a human donor in good health. Some libraries in this study had Jurkat cell RNA spiked in. The sequenced sample consisted of naive CD8+ T cells from blood, with Jurkat cell RNA spiked in. Sample subset: FACS-sorted CD8+CD4-CCR7+CD45RA+ naive T cells. CDR3 DNA: TGTGCCAGCAGTTTCTTTGGGGAGCAGCTCTTC. This gives the protein CASSFFGEQLF.